The T cell receptor (beta chain) under discussion was sequenced for a study of shared clonotypes between healthy human individuals. To note about this clone: The same CDR3 can be traced to other DNA sequences in this sample.

Deep level was the assay's run setting. Method: immunoSEQ multiplex PCR; TCRdb's copy keeps in-frame clones and lacks some. This table holds about 380,000 clones, about 96% found once. With 5 bases removed from V and 2 bases from J, the gap between germline ends came to 7 bases. In germline, CDR1 is MDHEN, CDR2 SYDVKM. The CDR3 length is 12 residues. The donor population consisted of healthy HIV-negative adults with no recent acute infections or vaccinations. The chain combines TRBV28 with TRBJ2-7; possibly TRBD2 for D (5 bases). The TCR comes from a man under 40 in good health. The specimen was memory CD8+ T cells sorted from blood. The subset denotes: CD45RO+ cells pooled with CCR7-negative TemRA cells. CDR3 in DNA: TGTGCCAGCAGTCCCGGGACCTACGAGCAGTACTTC. It codes for CASSPGTYEQYF.